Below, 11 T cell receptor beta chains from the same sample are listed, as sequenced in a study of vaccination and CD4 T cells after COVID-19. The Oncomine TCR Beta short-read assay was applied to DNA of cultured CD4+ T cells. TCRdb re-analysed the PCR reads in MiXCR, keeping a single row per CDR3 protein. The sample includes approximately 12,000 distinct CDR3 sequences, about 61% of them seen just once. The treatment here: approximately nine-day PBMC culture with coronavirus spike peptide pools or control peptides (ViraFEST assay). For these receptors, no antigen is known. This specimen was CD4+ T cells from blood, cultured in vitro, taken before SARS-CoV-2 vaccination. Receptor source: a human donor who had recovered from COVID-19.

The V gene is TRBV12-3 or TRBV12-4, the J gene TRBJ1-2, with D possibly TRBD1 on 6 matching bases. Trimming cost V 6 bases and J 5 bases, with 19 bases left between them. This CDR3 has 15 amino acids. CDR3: CASSPLGGPGYGYTF. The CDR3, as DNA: TGTGCCAGCAGCCCACTCGGGGGGCCCGGTTATGGCTACACCTTC.

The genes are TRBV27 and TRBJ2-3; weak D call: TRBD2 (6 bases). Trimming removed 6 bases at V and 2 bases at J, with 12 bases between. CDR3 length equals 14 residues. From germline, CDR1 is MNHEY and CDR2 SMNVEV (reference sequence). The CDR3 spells CASRWGGITDTQYF. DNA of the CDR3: TGTGCCAGCAGATGGGGCGGGATCACAGATACGCAGTATTTT.

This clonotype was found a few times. The CDR3 region is CSARVGGTGGNTEAFF. CDR3 DNA sequence: TGCAGTGCTAGAGTAGGGGGGACAGGGGGGAACACTGAAGCTTTCTTT. The chain uses TRBV20-1 and TRBJ1-1, with 11 bases identical to TRBD1. The germline V gene has CDR1 DFQATT and CDR2 SNEGSKA (reference sequence). Losses at the gene ends were 1 base for V and 1 base for J; bases not matched to a gene: 5. There are 16 residues in the CDR3.

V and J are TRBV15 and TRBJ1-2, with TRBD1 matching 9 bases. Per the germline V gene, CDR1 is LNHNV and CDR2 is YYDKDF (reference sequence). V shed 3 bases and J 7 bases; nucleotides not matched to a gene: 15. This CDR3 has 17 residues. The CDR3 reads CATSRTATGGGRGGYTF. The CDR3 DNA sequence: TGTGCCACCAGCAGGACGGCAACAGGGGGCGGCCGTGGTGGCTACACCTTC.

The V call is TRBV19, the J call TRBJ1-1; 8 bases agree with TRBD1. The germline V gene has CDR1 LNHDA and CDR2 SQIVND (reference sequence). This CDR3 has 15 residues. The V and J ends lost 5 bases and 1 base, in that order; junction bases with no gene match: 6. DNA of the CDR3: TGTGCCAGTAGTCTAACCGGGACAGGGAACACTGAAGCTTTCTTT. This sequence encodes CASSLTGTGNTEAFF.

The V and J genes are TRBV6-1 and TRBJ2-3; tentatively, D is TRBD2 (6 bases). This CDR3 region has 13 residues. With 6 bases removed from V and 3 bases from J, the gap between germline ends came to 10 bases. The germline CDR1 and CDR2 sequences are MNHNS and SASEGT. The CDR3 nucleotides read TGTGCCAGCAGGGAACTAGCTACAGATACGCAGTATTTT. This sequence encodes CASRELATDTQYF.

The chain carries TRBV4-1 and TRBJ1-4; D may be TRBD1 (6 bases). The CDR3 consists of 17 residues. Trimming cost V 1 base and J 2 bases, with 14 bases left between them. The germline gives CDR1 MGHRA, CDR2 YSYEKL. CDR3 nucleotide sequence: TGCGCCAGCAGCCAAGTAGGGGGAGGCAGCACTAATGAAAAACTGTTTTTT. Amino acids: CASSQVGGGSTNEKLFF.

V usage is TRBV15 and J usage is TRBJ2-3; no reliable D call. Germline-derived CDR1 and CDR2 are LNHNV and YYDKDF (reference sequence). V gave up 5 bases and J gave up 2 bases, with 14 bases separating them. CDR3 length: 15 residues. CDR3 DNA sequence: TGTGCCACCAGCGGCTCTATGATTCTCACAGATACGCAGTATTTT. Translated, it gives CATSGSMILTDTQYF.

The CDR3 DNA is TGTGCCAGCAGCTATACCGGGACTAGCGGCTACAATGAGCAGTTCTTC. This sequence encodes CASSYTGTSGYNEQFF. The rearrangement joins TRBV7-3 to TRBJ2-1; 11 positions agree with TRBD2. This CDR3 spans 16 amino acids. The V gene end was trimmed by 4 bases and the J gene end by 3 bases; junction bases not matched to a gene: 5. Per the germline V gene, CDR1 is SGHTA and CDR2 is FQGTGA.

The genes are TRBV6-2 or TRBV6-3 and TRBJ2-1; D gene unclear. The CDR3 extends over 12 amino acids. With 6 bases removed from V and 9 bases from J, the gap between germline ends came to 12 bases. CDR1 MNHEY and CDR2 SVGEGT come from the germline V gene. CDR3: CASSDWAVEQFF. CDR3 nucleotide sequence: TGTGCCAGCAGCGACTGGGCCGTTGAGCAGTTCTTC.

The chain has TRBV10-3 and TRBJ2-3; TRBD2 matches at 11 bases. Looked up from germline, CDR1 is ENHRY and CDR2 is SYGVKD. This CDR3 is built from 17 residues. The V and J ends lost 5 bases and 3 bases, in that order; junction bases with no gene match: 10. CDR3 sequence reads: CAISSPTSGRGTDTQYF. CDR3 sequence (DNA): TGTGCCATCAGTTCGCCTACTAGCGGGAGAGGGACAGATACGCAGTATTTT.